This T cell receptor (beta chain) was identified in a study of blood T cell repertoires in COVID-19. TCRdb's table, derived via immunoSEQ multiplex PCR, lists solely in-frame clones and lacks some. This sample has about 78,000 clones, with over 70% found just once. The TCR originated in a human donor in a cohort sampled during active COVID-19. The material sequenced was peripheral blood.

CDR3 in DNA: TGTGCCAGCAGCTGGGGGGACAGGAGGGGCACCATATATTTT. Its translation is CASSWGDRRGTIYF. The chain recombines TRBV5-4 with TRBJ1-3; 8 nucleotides line up with TRBD1. Germline CDR1 SGHNT, CDR2 YYREEE (reference sequence). V shed 3 bases, J shed 9 bases, and the junction held 8 bases outside the gene matches. This CDR3 is built from 14 residues.